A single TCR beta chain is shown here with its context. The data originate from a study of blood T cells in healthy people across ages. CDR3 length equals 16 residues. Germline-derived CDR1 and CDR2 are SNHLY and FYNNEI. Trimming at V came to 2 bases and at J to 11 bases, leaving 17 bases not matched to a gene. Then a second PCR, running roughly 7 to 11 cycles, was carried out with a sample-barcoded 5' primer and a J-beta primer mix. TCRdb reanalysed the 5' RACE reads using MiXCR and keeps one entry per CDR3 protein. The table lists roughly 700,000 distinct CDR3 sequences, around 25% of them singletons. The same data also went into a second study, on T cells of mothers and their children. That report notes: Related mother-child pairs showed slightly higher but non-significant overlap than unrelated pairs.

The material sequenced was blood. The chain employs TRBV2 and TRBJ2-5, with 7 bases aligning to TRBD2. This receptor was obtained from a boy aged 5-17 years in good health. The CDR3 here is CASSEKDAEPGREQYF. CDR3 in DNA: TGTGCCAGCAGTGAAAAGGATGCGGAACCTGGGCGGGAGCAGTACTTC.